The 22 T cell receptor beta chains in this list originate from one sample, sequenced in a study of cytomegalovirus exposure and HLA in healthy donors. Vbeta (60) and Jbeta (13) primers were used in the PCR. Libraries were prepared by immunoSEQ multiplex PCR; TCRdb keeps only in-frame clonotypes and omits some of them. The repertoire holds 130,000 or so clones, with about four fifths as singletons. Material: PBMCs. The receptors come from a man in his thirties or forties in good health and CMV-seronegative.

This clone has only one observation. The rearrangement uses TRBV6-5 and TRBJ2-5; 8 nucleotides line up with TRBD2. CDR1 MNHEY and CDR2 SVGAGI come from the germline V gene. With V trimmed by 0 bases and J by 4 bases, 7 bases remained unmatched. This CDR3 is 16 amino acids long. CDR3: CASSYSVGGDGETQYF. The DNA for the CDR3 is TGTGCCAGCAGTTACTCGGTCGGGGGGGACGGAGAGACCCAGTACTTC.

With respect to this clone: A junction end diverges from the germline sequence, so it may reflect a read error. V and J are TRBV5-4 and TRBJ2-3; 8 nucleotides line up with TRBD1. Per the germline V gene, CDR1 is SGHNT and CDR2 is YYREEE (reference sequence). This CDR3 has 19 amino acids. In nucleotides, the CDR3 is TGTGCCAGCAACTTGGAAGGACAGGGAGAGGTAGAGGGCACAGATACGCAGTATTTT. Its protein is CASNLEGQGEVEGTDTQYF.

This rearrangement joins TRBV28 to TRBJ2-5; tentative D call: TRBD1 (6 bases). V lost 1 base to trimming and J lost 2 bases, with 8 bases between them. This CDR3 is built from 14 residues. CDR1 and CDR2 (germline): MDHEN, SYDVKM. The CDR3 is CASSLFDRQETQYF. The CDR3 DNA is TGTGCCAGCAGTTTATTTGACAGGCAAGAGACCCAGTACTTC.

The V gene is TRBV5-1, the J gene TRBJ1-1; TRBD1 matches at 7 bases. J was trimmed by 1 base and V by 4 bases; bases with no gene match: 7. Germline loops: CDR1 SGHRS, CDR2 YFSETQ. CDR3 length: 15 amino acids. The CDR3 is CASSTTGTWNTEAFF. The CDR3 bases are TGCGCCAGCAGCACGACAGGGACCTGGAACACTGAAGCTTTCTTT.

The chain carries TRBV4-1 and TRBJ1-1; possibly TRBD1 for D (5 bases). Germline values: CDR1 MGHRA, CDR2 YSYEKL. V was cut by 1 base and J by 1 base, with 7 bases left in between. This CDR3 comprises 14 residues. CDR3 in amino acids: CASSQGQGNTEAFF. The DNA for the CDR3 is TGCGCCAGCAGCCAAGGGCAGGGGAACACTGAAGCTTTCTTT.

The chain uses TRBV29-1 and TRBJ1-1, with unresolved D. This CDR3 is built from 14 residues. Germline V lookup: CDR1 SQVTM, CDR2 ANQGSEA. The V gene lost 1 base and the J gene lost 1 base, with 10 bases spanning the gap. This CDR3 is CSVEVHGTNTEAFF. The CDR3, as DNA: TGCAGCGTTGAAGTTCACGGTACGAACACTGAAGCTTTCTTT.

This clone was seen just once. The chain links TRBV5-8 to TRBJ2-7, with D possibly being TRBD2 (5 bases). The V gene lost 1 base and the J gene lost 0 bases, with 8 bases spanning the gap. This CDR3 has 14 amino acids. CDR1 and CDR2 from the germline V gene are SGHTS and YDEGEE. The CDR3 DNA reads as TGTGCCAGCAGCTTGTCAGGACTCTCCTACGAGCAGTACTTC. This encodes CASSLSGLSYEQYF.

This clone was detected only a few times. CDR3 sequence reads: CASSNRQGNTEAFF. The CDR3 DNA reads TGTGCCAGCAGCAACCGACAGGGGAACACTGAAGCTTTCTTT. The chain uses TRBV5-5 and TRBJ1-1; 7 positions match TRBD1. The CDR3 totals 14 residues. V lost 4 bases, J lost 1 base, and 4 bases stayed unmatched. Germline loops: CDR1 SGHKS, CDR2 YYEKEE (reference sequence).

This clone was seen once. This rearrangement joins TRBV5-1 to TRBJ1-5, with 8 bases aligning to TRBD1. After removal of 4 bases from V and 4 bases from J, the junction contained 4 bases not matched to a gene. CDR1 is SGHRS and CDR2 is YFSETQ in the germline V gene. The CDR3 has 14 residues. The CDR3 sequence is CASSPGGQNQPQHF. The DNA of the CDR3 is TGCGCCAGCAGCCCAGGGGGCCAGAATCAGCCCCAGCATTTT.

The rearrangement uses TRBV7-9 and TRBJ1-2; D is perhaps TRBD1 (6 bases). Germline-derived CDR1 and CDR2 are SEHNR and FQNEAQ (reference sequence). V was pared by 1 base and J by 4 bases, with 16 bases between. There are 16 residues in the CDR3. The DNA of the CDR3 is TGTGCCAGCAGCTTAGATCACAGGGATTATAGCTATGGCTACACCTTC. It yields the protein CASSLDHRDYSYGYTF. Combining the CDR3 with reference TRBV7-9 and TRBJ1-2 gives the whole variable domain DTGVSQNPRHKITKRGQNVTFRCDPISEHNRLYWYRQTLGQGPEFLTYFQNEAQLEKSRLLSDRFSAERPKGSFSTLEIQRTEQGDSAMYLCASSLDHRDYSYGYTFGSGTRLTVV.

With regard to this clone: At one of its ends the junction is not consistent with the germline gene, which may arise from a read error. CDR3 amino acids: CARSGQGDIQYF. CDR3 DNA sequence: TGTGCCCGGAGTGGACAGGGGGACATTCAGTACTTC. V is TRBV30 and J is TRBJ2-4; the match to TRBD1 covers 10 bases. The CDR3 loop spans 12 amino acids. CDR1 is GTSNPN, CDR2 SVGIG, per germline (reference sequence).

V and J are TRBV2 and TRBJ1-5, with 7 bases matching TRBD1. Looked up from germline, CDR1 is SNHLY and CDR2 is FYNNEI. The CDR3 is 13 amino acids. V shed 7 bases, J shed 3 bases, and the junction held 3 bases outside the gene matches. The DNA of the CDR3 is TGTGCCAGCAATACAGGGGACAATCAGCCCCAGCATTTT. It encodes CASNTGDNQPQHF.

This clone was detected a few times. The chain has TRBV19 and TRBJ2-2; TRBD1 matches 7 bases. After removal of 5 bases from V and 7 bases from J, the junction contained 4 bases not matched to a gene. Per the germline V gene, CDR1 is LNHDA and CDR2 is SQIVND (reference sequence). CDR3 length: 13 amino acids. The CDR3 DNA reads as TGTGCCAGTAGTCAGACAGGGTTCGGGGAGCTGTTTTTT. As protein: CASSQTGFGELFF.

The gene calls are TRBV9 and TRBJ2-2; 8 positions match TRBD2. The CDR3 extends over 15 amino acids. V dropped 0 bases and J dropped 4; count of bases not matched to a gene: 2. Germline loops: CDR1 SGDLS, CDR2 YYNGEE. CDR3 region: CASSVEGTSTGELFF. The CDR3 DNA sequence: TGTGCCAGCAGCGTAGAGGGGACTAGCACCGGGGAGCTGTTTTTT.

This chain links TRBV6-5 with TRBJ2-1; 11 nucleotides line up with TRBD1. The CDR3 has 15 amino acids. J gave up 5 bases and V 2 bases, and 2 bases lay outside the gene matches. Germline assignment: CDR1 MNHEY and CDR2 SVGAGI. The DNA of the CDR3 is TGTGCCAGCAGTTACAAGGGACAGGGGGACAATGAGCAGTTCTTC. It is translated as CASSYKGQGDNEQFF.

In DNA form, the CDR3 reads TGTGCCAGCAGCCAAGAGCAGGGGTTGCGAGAGACCCAGTACTTC. The encoded protein is CASSQEQGLRETQYF. V usage is TRBV4-2 and J usage is TRBJ2-5; tentatively, D is TRBD1 (6 bases). This CDR3 comprises 15 residues. Germline V gene data show CDR1 as LGHNA and CDR2 as YNFKEQ. Trimming removed 0 bases from V and 4 bases from J, with 12 bases in between.

The rearrangement links TRBV7-6 to TRBJ2-5; 7 nucleotides match TRBD1. Losses at the gene ends were 2 bases for V and 1 base for J; bases not matched to a gene: 7. The length of the CDR3 is 16 residues. The V gene's germline CDR1 is SGHVS and CDR2 FNYEAQ. Here the CDR3 reads CASSLSAGDSQETQYF. Here the CDR3 DNA reads TGTGCCAGCAGCTTAAGCGCCGGGGACAGCCAAGAGACCCAGTACTTC. The entire variable domain, with the rest obtained from reference TRBV7-6 and TRBJ2-5, is as follows: GAGVSQSPRYKVTKRGQDVALRCDPISGHVSLYWYRQALGQGPEFLTYFNYEAQQDKSGLPNDRFSAERPEGSISTLTIQRTEQRDSAMYRCASSLSAGDSQETQYFGPGTRLLVL.

The chain is built from TRBV7-2 and TRBJ2-5; 7 bases are shared with TRBD2. Germline CDR1 and CDR2: SGHTA and FQGNSA. V lost 2 bases to trimming and J lost 3 bases; unmatched junction nucleotides: 9. CDR3 length equals 16 residues. The CDR3 DNA is TGTGCCAGCAGCTTAAGTCCCGGGCTAGCGGAAGAGACCCAGTACTTC. Translation: CASSLSPGLAEETQYF.

The gene calls are TRBV7-2 and TRBJ2-7, with 9 bases aligning to TRBD1. J was trimmed by 2 bases and V by 5 bases; bases with no gene match: 10. The CDR3 runs to 16 residues. Looked up from germline, CDR1 is SGHTA and CDR2 is FQGNSA. This CDR3 is CASSPTGTGPAYEQYF. CDR3 nucleotides: TGTGCCAGCAGCCCGACTGGGACAGGGCCCGCCTACGAGCAGTACTTC.

The rearrangement uses TRBV7-2 and TRBJ2-1, with TRBD1 as a possible D gene (5 bases). The ends were cut back, 4 bases at V and 6 bases at J, with 10 bases in the middle. The CDR3 runs 13 residues. The germline V gene encodes CDR1 SGHTA and CDR2 FQGNSA. The DNA for the CDR3 is TGTGCCAGCAGCTCCCGACAGCTCAATGAGCAGTTCTTC. It encodes CASSSRQLNEQFF.

The chain uses TRBV19 and TRBJ2-1; TRBD2 aligns across 9 bases. The CDR3 length is 14 residues. Germline V lookup: CDR1 LNHDA, CDR2 SQIVND (reference sequence). V gave up 7 bases and J gave up 7 bases; unmatched junction bases: 8. The DNA of the CDR3 is TGTGCCAGTACCCCAAGGCGGGAGGGTAATGAGCAGTTCTTC. This gives the protein CASTPRREGNEQFF.

This clone has just a few counts. The V call is TRBV6-1, the J call TRBJ2-3, with TRBD2 matching 7 bases. The germline V gene has CDR1 MNHNS and CDR2 SASEGT. The CDR3 has 15 amino acids. J gave up 1 base and V 5 bases, and 6 bases lay outside the gene matches. CDR3 sequence reads: CASSPRAGGTDTQYF. As DNA, the CDR3 is TGTGCCAGCAGTCCTCGGGCGGGGGGCACAGATACGCAGTATTTT.